Each of the 27 T cell receptor beta chains below was sequenced from the same sample in a study of identical twins. TCRdb recomputed calls from the 5' RACE reads with MiXCR, one row per CDR3 protein. The sample contains 450,000 to 500,000 distinct CDR3 sequences, roughly an eighth of which appear only once. The sample was also linked to a second study, of yellow fever vaccine responses in identical twins.

Sequenced sample: CD4+ T cells sorted from blood. The receptors stem from a woman between 18 and 29 years old in good health.

This clonotype was found a few times. V and J are TRBV2 and TRBJ2-7; a weak D match, TRBD2 (6 bases). CDR3 length: 13 amino acids. The germline V and J ends were trimmed by 6 bases and 2 bases, with 11 bases remaining between them. Germline CDR1 reads SNHLY; CDR2 reads FYNNEI. The CDR3 sequence: CASREDYTYEQYF. CDR3 nucleotide sequence: TGTGCCAGCAGGGAGGACTATACCTACGAGCAGTACTTC.

This clonotype turned up a few times. V is TRBV7-6 and J is TRBJ2-7; 15 bases map to TRBD2. The CDR3 contains 17 residues. Germline CDR1 reads SGHVS; CDR2 reads FNYEAQ. Trimming removed 4 bases from V and 4 bases from J; junction bases left unmatched: 8. The CDR3 DNA follows: TGTGCCAGCAGCTCGCGGGGGACTAGCGGGGGGACGTACGAGCAGTACTTC. Its translation is CASSSRGTSGGTYEQYF.

This clonotype showed up just a few times. The chain combines TRBV29-1 with TRBJ2-2, with D perhaps being TRBD1 or TRBD2 (5 bases each). The CDR3 runs to 13 residues. Germline CDR1 reads SQVTM; CDR2 reads ANQGSEA. The germline V and J ends were trimmed by 6 bases and 5 bases, with 13 bases remaining between them. CDR3 residues: CSVSGRFTGELFF. The CDR3 DNA sequence: TGCAGCGTATCGGGGCGATTTACCGGGGAGCTGTTTTTT.

The chain recombines TRBV11-2 with TRBJ2-1; 7 bases agree with TRBD2. V lost 5 bases to trimming and J lost 5 bases; unmatched junction nucleotides: 9. This CDR3 comprises 15 residues. CDR1 is SGHAT, CDR2 FQNNGV, per germline. The CDR3 sequence is CASSPSGLADNEQFF. The CDR3 bases are TGTGCCAGCAGCCCTTCTGGGCTAGCGGACAATGAGCAGTTCTTC.

The chain joins TRBV20-1 to TRBJ2-3; 9 bases fit TRBD2. The J segment lost 1 base and the V segment lost 4 bases, leaving 3 bases of the junction unmatched. CDR1 is DFQATT, CDR2 SNEGSKA, per germline (reference sequence). The CDR3 covers 14 residues. CDR3 nucleotides: TGCAGTGCTATGACTAGCGGACGCACAGATACGCAGTATTTT. It codes for CSAMTSGRTDTQYF.

V is TRBV6-1 and J is TRBJ2-7; TRBD1 agrees at 10 bases. Trimming removed 7 bases from V and 9 bases from J; junction bases left unmatched: 15. Germline-derived CDR1 and CDR2 are MNHNS and SASEGT. CDR3 length: 15 residues. CDR3 DNA: TGTGCCAGCACCCCGGTCACCGCAGGACAGGGGGGGCAGTACTTC. Its protein product is CASTPVTAGQGGQYF.

A few counts support this clonotype. J is TRBJ2-6 and V is TRBV3-1; D remains unclear. In germline, CDR1 is LGHDT, CDR2 YNNKEL (reference sequence). The CDR3 sequence is 15 residues long. Trimming shortened V by 4 bases and J by 2 bases, and 9 bases separated the two germline ends. CDR3 protein: CASSPRSAGANVLTF. CDR3 nucleotides: TGTGCCAGCAGCCCGAGAAGCGCTGGGGCCAACGTCCTGACTTTC. The full variable domain, rest sourced from reference TRBV3-1 and TRBJ2-6, is DTAVSQTPKYLVTQMGNDKSIKCEQNLGHDTMYWYKQDSKKFLKIMFSYNNKELIINETVPNRFSPKSPDKAHLNLHINSLELGDSAVYFCASSPRSAGANVLTFGAGSRLTVL.

The J gene is TRBJ2-2, the V gene TRBV5-4; 9 nucleotides agree with TRBD2. The germline gives CDR1 SGHNT, CDR2 YYREEE (reference sequence). J gave up 3 bases and V 0 bases, and 3 bases lay outside the gene matches. CDR3 length: 16 amino acids. The CDR3 DNA sequence: TGTGCCAGCAGCTTGGGAGCGGGGGGCGACACCGGGGAGCTGTTTTTT. Residues: CASSLGAGGDTGELFF.

This clonotype was recorded a few times. The rearrangement uses TRBV3-1 and TRBJ2-3; a weak D match, TRBD1 (6 bases). Germline CDR1 and CDR2: LGHDT and YNNKEL (reference sequence). There are 15 residues in the CDR3. The germline V and J ends were trimmed by 7 bases and 3 bases, with 17 bases remaining between them. The CDR3 DNA sequence: TGTGCCAGCATCACAGGGCAGGATGGAACAGATACGCAGTATTTT. Encoded protein: CASITGQDGTDTQYF.

The chain is built from TRBV30 and TRBJ2-5, with TRBD2 matching 7 bases. This CDR3 is built from 13 residues. V gave up 5 bases and J gave up 3 bases; unmatched junction bases: 6. Germline V gene data show CDR1 as GTSNPN and CDR2 as SVGIG (reference sequence). The CDR3 nucleotides read TGTGCCTGGCAATCCGGGACTAAAGAGACCCAGTACTTC. As protein: CAWQSGTKETQYF. The full variable domain, rest sourced from reference TRBV30 and TRBJ2-5, is SQTIHQWPATLVQPVGSPLSLECTVEGTSNPNLYWYRQAAGRGLQLLFYSVGIGQISSEVPQNLSASRPQDRQFILSSKKLLLSDSGFYLCAWQSGTKETQYFGPGTRLLVL.

There are a few counts of this clonotype. The CDR3 here is CASSPPRKNTEAFF. DNA for the CDR3: TGTGCCAGCAGCCCCCCCAGAAAGAACACTGAAGCTTTCTTT. The chain joins TRBV12-3 or TRBV12-4 to TRBJ1-1, with D uncertain. Between the trimmed V and J ends, which lost 6 bases and 1 base, there was a span of 12 bases. This CDR3 region has 14 residues.

This clonotype was seen more than once but under ten times. The gene calls are TRBV20-1 and TRBJ2-7, with 13 bases fitting TRBD2. Germline CDR1 and CDR2: DFQATT and SNEGSKA (reference sequence). Trimming took 0 bases from V and 7 from J; bases not matched to a gene: 9. The CDR3 covers 16 residues. CDR3 bases: TGCAGTGCTAGAGAGGCGACTAGCGGGGGGCCCCGGGAGCAGTACTTC. Translated, it gives CSAREATSGGPREQYF.

The chain has TRBV7-2 and TRBJ1-1; possible D gene TRBD1, 6 bases. The germline gives CDR1 SGHTA, CDR2 FQGNSA. The CDR3 spans 13 residues. Trimming left V 5 bases short and J 5 bases short, with 12 bases between. CDR3 in amino acids: CASSPYRDTEAFF. DNA of the CDR3: TGTGCCAGCAGCCCTTACAGGGATACTGAAGCTTTCTTT. The full variable domain, rest sourced from reference TRBV7-2 and TRBJ1-1, is GAGVSQSPSNKVTEKGKDVELRCDPISGHTALYWYRQSLGQGLEFLIYFQGNSAPDKSGLPSDRFSAERTGGSVSTLTIQRTQQEDSAVYLCASSPYRDTEAFFGQGTRLTVV.

This chain uses TRBV12-3 or TRBV12-4 with TRBJ1-1, with D hard to call. Trimming removed 0 bases at V and 10 bases at J, with 9 bases between. The CDR3 is 12 residues long. The CDR3 DNA reads as TGTGCCAGCAGTTTAGCGGAATCGGGAGCTTTCTTT. It codes for CASSLAESGAFF.

This clonotype was counted a few times. The chain has TRBV11-2 and TRBJ1-1; 7 bases align to TRBD1. CDR1 is SGHAT, CDR2 FQNNGV, per germline. V was clipped by 5 bases and J by 7 bases; unmatched bases: 19. The length of the CDR3 is 17 residues. The DNA of the CDR3 is TGTGCCAGCAGCCTCAGCGGAGGGGGCTTGGAGAAGGGTGAAGCTTTCTTT. Its protein is CASSLSGGGLEKGEAFF.

As to this clonotype: One junction end disagrees with the germline gene, perhaps due to a read error. This chain connects TRBV2 to TRBJ2-5; D gene ambiguous. The CDR3 consists of 12 residues. Germline V gene lookup returns CDR1 SNHLY and CDR2 FYNNEI. This CDR3 is CASHRPQETHYF. Written as DNA, the CDR3 is TGTGCCAGCCACCGTCCCCAAGAGACCCACTACTTC.

The chain uses TRBV18 and TRBJ2-4; TRBD1 might be the D (6 bases). The CDR3 is 15 residues long. Trimming pared 0 bases from V and 3 bases from J, leaving 9 bases between. The germline CDR1 and CDR2 sequences are KGHSH and LQKENI. The CDR3 nucleotides read TGTGCCAGCTCACCACCTATAGGGGGCAAAAACATTCAGTACTTC. It translates to CASSPPIGGKNIQYF.

This clonotype was counted only a few times. J is TRBJ1-1 and V is TRBV28; a weak D match, TRBD1 (6 bases). From germline, CDR1 is MDHEN and CDR2 SYDVKM. V shed 7 bases and J shed 1 base, with 16 bases lying between them. CDR3 length equals 15 residues. This CDR3 reads CASTSGARGNTEAFF. The CDR3 DNA sequence: TGTGCCAGCACGTCGGGGGCGAGGGGGAACACTGAAGCTTTCTTT. The whole variable domain, filled in from reference TRBV28 and TRBJ1-1, reads DVKVTQSSRYLVKRTGEKVFLECVQDMDHENMFWYRQDPGLGLRLIYFSYDVKMKEKGDIPEGYSVSREKKERFSLILESASTNQTSMYLCASTSGARGNTEAFFGQGTRLTVV.

This chain uses TRBV7-2 with TRBJ2-3; no definite D call. V dropped 4 bases and J dropped 6 bases, with 14 bases sitting between them. This CDR3 has 14 amino acids. In germline, CDR1 is SGHTA, CDR2 FQGNSA. In nucleotides, the CDR3 is TGTGCCAGCAGCTCAATAGGCCTCCGGGATACGCAGTATTTT. Residues: CASSSIGLRDTQYF.

This chain connects TRBV11-2 to TRBJ2-3; TRBD2 matches at 14 bases. This CDR3 comprises 18 residues. J was trimmed by 8 bases and V by 5 bases; bases with no gene match: 15. Germline CDR1 reads SGHAT; CDR2 reads FQNNGV. CDR3 region: CASSLWTSGGPFRVTQYF. CDR3 DNA: TGTGCCAGCAGCCTCTGGACTAGCGGGGGGCCCTTCAGGGTTACGCAGTATTTT.

This clonotype was seen at least ten times. The V gene is TRBV6-1, the J gene TRBJ1-2; 9 bases line up with TRBD1. The V and J ends lost 7 bases and 6 bases, in that order; junction bases with no gene match: 12. Germline V CDR1 and CDR2: MNHNS, SASEGT. The CDR3 has 15 residues. CDR3 sequence reads: CASTGTGRETHGYTF. CDR3 nucleotides: TGTGCCAGCACTGGGACAGGGCGTGAGACCCATGGCTACACCTTC.

This clonotype showed up just a few times. The chain links TRBV6-2 or TRBV6-3 to TRBJ2-7; D is possibly TRBD1 (6 bases). The CDR3 sequence is 14 residues long. V was clipped by 3 bases and J by 2 bases, with 11 bases between them. Germline V gene sequence: CDR1 MNHEY, CDR2 SVGEGT. In DNA form, the CDR3 reads TGTGCCAGCAGTTATCCGACAGGCACCTACGAGCAGTACTTC. It yields the protein CASSYPTGTYEQYF.

This chain links TRBV18 with TRBJ1-1; D is ambiguous. Germline values: CDR1 KGHSH, CDR2 LQKENI. Deletions cut 6 bases from V and 3 bases from J, with 11 bases between. The CDR3 runs to 13 residues. The CDR3 loop is CASSPGRDTEAFF. The DNA for the CDR3 is TGTGCCAGCTCCCCGGGGAGGGACACTGAAGCTTTCTTT.

J is TRBJ1-2 and V is TRBV12-3 or TRBV12-4; D gene unclear. This CDR3 has 14 amino acids. V lost 4 bases and J 8 bases, leaving 17 bases between the germline ends. CDR3: CASSSFGPQEGYTF. The CDR3 bases are TGTGCCAGCAGTTCCTTCGGCCCCCAGGAGGGCTACACCTTC.

This clonotype was recorded at least ten times. V usage is TRBV12-3 or TRBV12-4 and J usage is TRBJ2-3, with 8 bases aligning to TRBD2. This CDR3 spans 15 amino acids. Trimming took 8 bases from V and 3 from J; bases not matched to a gene: 10. The CDR3 DNA is TGTGCCAGCCGATTCCCAGCGGGGGCAACAGATACGCAGTATTTT. Translated: CASRFPAGATDTQYF.

This clonotype was picked up many times. The chain is built from TRBV5-1 and TRBJ2-5, with D tentatively TRBD2 (6 bases). The germline V gene has CDR1 SGHRS and CDR2 YFSETQ. V lost 1 base and J 1 base, leaving 11 bases between the germline ends. The CDR3 runs 15 residues. The CDR3 here is CASSLNAGSQETQYF. CDR3 coding DNA: TGCGCCAGCAGCTTGAACGCGGGGTCCCAAGAGACCCAGTACTTC.

The chain carries TRBV7-2 and TRBJ2-1, with D uncertain. Germline CDR1 SGHTA, CDR2 FQGNSA. V was shortened by 1 base and J by 5 bases, with 9 bases between the two germline ends. The CDR3 length is 14 residues. CDR3 nucleotides: TGTGCCAGCAGCTTAGTGCTAGAGAACAATGAGCAGTTCTTC. Translating gives CASSLVLENNEQFF.